These T cell receptor beta chains were read from a single sample in a study of cytotoxic CD8 clonotypes in ibrutinib-treated CLL. The protocol was immunoSEQ multiplex PCR, while the TCRdb copy is restricted to in-frame clones and leaves out a portion. The sample holds 49,000 or so clones; roughly 57% are singletons and the top ten take 32%. This specimen was PBMCs, taken after 12 months of ibrutinib treatment. These receptors came from a human donor with chronic lymphocytic leukemia. The CDR3 runs from the conserved cysteine through the conserved F or W. D genes are given only for firm matches. A row's size may be missing; if present it is once, few, many or a size class.

v_call	d_call	j_call	clone_size	cdr3_aa	cdr3_nt
TRBV12-5	.	TRBJ2-3	.	CASANPPGADTQYF	TGTGCTAGTGCCAATCCGCCCGGGGCAGATACGCAGTATTTT
TRBV5-6	.	TRBJ1-1	.	CASSLSVKSRAGNTEAFF	TGTGCCAGCAGCTTGTCCGTTAAGAGTAGGGCAGGGAACACTGAAGCTTTCTTT
TRBV4-2	.	TRBJ1-3	.	CASSQERSGNTIYF	TGTGCCAGCAGCCAAGAAAGATCTGGAAACACCATATATTTT
TRBV5-1	.	TRBJ1-4	.	CASSPSQATNEKLFF	TGCGCCAGCAGCCCCTCCCAGGCAACTAATGAAAAACTGTTTTTT
TRBV5-1	.	TRBJ1-5	.	CASSAGRNQPQHF	TGCGCCAGCAGCGCAGGACGCAATCAGCCCCAGCATTTT
TRBV30	.	TRBJ2-2	many	CAWSVGGELFF	TGTGCCTGGAGTGTTGGCGGGGAGCTGTTTTTT
TRBV2	.	TRBJ1-1	.	CASRIIQNTEAFF	TGTGCCAGCAGGATCATACAGAACACTGAAGCTTTCTTT
TRBV7-2	.	TRBJ2-7	few	CASSLGLGVSYEQYF	TGTGCCAGCAGCTTAGGGCTGGGGGTTAGCTACGAGCAGTACTTC
TRBV21-1	.	TRBJ2-6	.	CASSKEYRPSGANVLTF	TGTGCCAGCAGCAAAGAATATAGACCCTCTGGGGCCAACGTCCTGACTTTC
TRBV28	TRBD2	TRBJ2-7	many	CACRRLAVSYEQYF	TGTGCCTGTCGACGACTAGCGGTATCCTACGAGCAGTACTTC
TRBV19	TRBD1	TRBJ1-1	few	CASSALGQGRPEAFF	TGTGCCAGTAGTGCCCTCGGACAGGGTCGGCCTGAAGCTTTCTTT
TRBV5-8	TRBD2	TRBJ2-3	.	CASSLGLARDTDTQYF	TGTGCCAGCAGCCTCGGACTAGCCCGGGACACAGATACGCAGTATTTT
TRBV5-1	.	TRBJ1-4	.	CASSLAGRTNEKLFF	TGCGCCAGCAGCTTGGCCGGGAGGACTAATGAAAAACTGTTTTTT
TRBV18	.	TRBJ2-5	few	CASSPPGGLETQYF	TGTGCCAGCTCACCACCGGGAGGCCTGGAGACCCAGTACTTC
TRBV18	.	TRBJ2-5	.	CASSPPARNQETQYF	TGTGCCAGCTCACCACCGGCCAGAAATCAAGAGACCCAGTACTTC
TRBV9	TRBD2	TRBJ2-1	.	CASSYLAGGSYNEQFF	TGTGCCAGCAGCTATCTAGCGGGAGGATCGTACAATGAGCAGTTCTTC
TRBV6-6	.	TRBJ1-2	few	CASGRDYGYTF	TGTGCCAGCGGCCGGGACTATGGCTACACCTTC
TRBV5-1	TRBD2	TRBJ2-7	.	CASSVTRTSGRSGSSYEQYF	TGCGCCAGCAGCGTCACCCGGACTAGCGGGAGGTCCGGTAGCTCCTACGAGCAGTACTTC
TRBV2	.	TRBJ2-7	.	CASSELILSYEQYF	TGTGCCAGCAGTGAATTGATCCTCTCCTACGAGCAGTACTTC